This is a list of T cell receptor beta chains from one sample in a study of OX40 agonist ivuxolimab in advanced cancers. The assay was immunoSEQ multiplex PCR, and TCRdb's table has in-frame clones only and misses some. The sample yields just under 65,000 clones, about 83% seen once. Material: CD4+ or CD8+ T cells sorted from blood, obtained in a trial of the OX40 agonist ivuxolimab. The receptors derive from an adult with an advanced solid tumor such as melanoma, head and neck, liver or kidney cancer. The CDR3 runs from the conserved cysteine through the conserved F or W. D genes are given only for firm matches. Expanded clones are given a class, and other clones once, few, many or no size at all.

j_call clone_size v_call d_call cdr3_aa cdr3_nt
TRBJ2-2 - TRBV7-6 - CASSATLSTGELFF TGTGCCAGCAGCGCGACCCTGAGCACCGGGGAGCTGTTTTTT
TRBJ1-1 few TRBV7-9 - CASSTWAEAFF TGTGCCAGCAGTACGTGGGCTGAAGCTTTCTTT
TRBJ2-1 - TRBV19 TRBD2 CASSNRQRGGIDEQFF TGTGCCAGTAGTAATCGTCAGCGGGGGGGCATCGATGAGCAGTTCTTC
TRBJ2-2 - TRBV6-6 - CASSYRTGTGELFF TGTGCCAGCAGTTACAGGACTGGCACCGGGGAGCTGTTTTTT
TRBJ1-2 - TRBV5-5 - CASSLAGTTNYGYTF TGTGCCAGCAGCTTAGCCGGGACAACTAACTATGGCTACACCTTC
TRBJ2-7 - TRBV5-1 TRBD2 CASSSSGGSSYEQYF TGCGCCAGCAGCTCTAGCGGTGGGAGCTCCTACGAGCAGTACTTC
TRBJ2-3 - TRBV21-1 - CASSNAERGAGRTDTQYF TGTGCCAGCAGCAACGCAGAGAGGGGCGCGGGTAGGACAGATACGCAGTATTTT
TRBJ2-5 - TRBV15 TRBD1 CATSREGQGTLETQYF TGTGCCACCAGCAGAGAGGGACAGGGTACCCTAGAGACCCAGTACTTC
TRBJ1-2 once TRBV11-3 - CASSWSGARGGYTF TGTGCCAGCAGCTGGTCCGGGGCCAGAGGTGGCTACACCTTC
TRBJ1-1 - TRBV27 - CASRVQGNTEAFF TGTGCCAGCAGGGTCCAGGGGAACACTGAAGCTTTCTTT
TRBJ1-4 - TRBV9 TRBD1 CASSEDRGDEKLFF TGTGCCAGCAGCGAGGACAGGGGAGATGAAAAACTGTTTTTT
TRBJ2-7 medium-sized TRBV2 - CASSGADQGEQYF TGTGCCAGCAGCGGGGCGGACCAGGGCGAGCAGTACTTC
TRBJ2-7 - TRBV7-6 TRBD2 CASTLEHLGGASFHEQYF TGTGCCAGCACCCTAGAACATCTCGGGGGGGCTTCGTTCCACGAGCAGTACTTC
TRBJ1-1 - TRBV2 - CASRAPVQGSEAFF TGTGCCAGCAGGGCGCCTGTTCAGGGGTCTGAAGCTTTCTTT
TRBJ2-7 - TRBV7-6 TRBD1 CASSLGTGREYEQYF TGTGCCAGCAGCTTAGGGACAGGGCGTGAATACGAGCAGTACTTC
TRBJ1-2 - TRBV5-6 TRBD1 CASSLQGSYGYTF TGTGCCAGCAGCCTACAGGGGAGCTATGGCTACACCTTC
TRBJ1-2 - TRBV7-9 TRBD1 CASSSIAGQGWDGYTF TGTGCCAGCAGCTCCATCGCGGGACAGGGATGGGATGGCTACACCTTC
TRBJ1-6 few TRBV7-9 - CASSLRTSPLHF TGTGCCAGCAGCTTACGCACTTCACCCCTCCACTTT
TRBJ1-2 - TRBV6-5 - CASSYSDYGYTF TGTGCCAGCAGTTACTCAGACTATGGCTACACCTTC
TRBJ2-7 - TRBV2 TRBD1 CASSEGWGQGPVYEQYF TGTGCCAGCAGTGAAGGCTGGGGACAGGGCCCCGTCTACGAGCAGTACTTC
TRBJ2-2 few TRBV5-1 TRBD2 CASSRSLAGENTGELFF TGCGCCAGCAGCCGGAGTTTAGCGGGAGAGAACACCGGGGAGCTGTTTTTT
TRBJ2-5 - TRBV7-9 - CASSLERGGQWYQETQYF TGTGCCAGCAGCTTAGAGCGAGGAGGACAGTGGTACCAAGAGACCCAGTACTTC
TRBJ1-5 - TRBV7-2 TRBD1 CASSLYHWDREGEQPQHF TGTGCCAGCAGCTTATATCATTGGGACAGGGAGGGTGAGCAGCCCCAGCATTTT
TRBJ2-1 - TRBV29-1 - CSVEGQYYNEQFF TGCAGCGTTGAAGGCCAGTACTACAATGAGCAGTTCTTC
TRBJ2-2 - TRBV30 TRBD1 CAWRTTGVATGELFF TGTGCCTGGCGTACCACAGGGGTCGCCACCGGGGAGCTGTTTTTT
TRBJ1-1 - TRBV7-3 TRBD1 CASSLSGGARNTEAFF TGTGCCAGCAGCTTATCAGGGGGCGCGAGGAACACTGAAGCTTTCTTT
TRBJ1-2 few TRBV19 TRBD1 CASTTPGGQGGANYGYTF TGTGCCAGTACCACTCCCGGAGGACAGGGGGGTGCTAACTATGGCTACACCTTC
TRBJ2-1 - TRBV13 TRBD1 CASSLVGQEYYNEQFF TGTGCCAGCAGTTTAGTGGGACAGGAATACTACAATGAGCAGTTCTTC
TRBJ2-7 - TRBV6-6 - CASRERVEQYF TGTGCCAGCAGAGAGAGGGTTGAGCAGTACTTC
TRBJ2-7 - TRBV5-4 TRBD2 CASSFGDYRGEQYF TGTGCCAGCAGCTTCGGGGACTACCGGGGGGAGCAGTACTTC
TRBJ1-4 - TRBV5-6 - CASSLALEGWEKLFF TGTGCCAGCAGCTTGGCCCTGGAGGGCTGGGAAAAACTGTTTTTT
TRBJ1-5 - TRBV19 - CTSSIRGANQPQHF TGTACCAGTAGTATTCGGGGAGCGAATCAGCCCCAGCATTTT
TRBJ2-7 - TRBV7-2 TRBD2 CASSPTSREQYF TGTGCCAGCAGCCCGACTAGCAGGGAGCAGTACTTC
TRBJ1-2 - TRBV5-4 - CASSHTITMGYTF TGTGCCAGCAGCCATACAATAACTATGGGCTACACCTTC